This record concerns one TCR beta chain sequence. Its antigen is undetermined. The sample originates from a study of shared clonotypes between healthy human individuals. TCRdb keeps only in-frame clones here, not all; method: immunoSEQ multiplex PCR. The sample yields 2 million to 2.5 million clones, approximately 95% seen once. Overall study findings and caveats: The study found about 5% of naive CD4 clonotypes shared across a few donors. An effect of sequencing depth on clonotype sharing among donors was expected.

This CDR3 has 13 residues. In germline, CDR1 is GTSNPN, CDR2 SVGIG (reference sequence). V lost 2 bases, J lost 8 bases, and 12 bases lay in between. The chain is built from TRBV30 and TRBJ1-4, with D hard to call. Material for sequencing was naive CD4+ T cells sorted from blood. Subset indicated: CD45RA+ positively selected. The source is a man aged 18-30 years in good health. CDR3 nucleotides: TGTGCCTGGAGTTTTTACATTGGAGAAAAACTGTTTTTT. It is translated as CAWSFYIGEKLFF.